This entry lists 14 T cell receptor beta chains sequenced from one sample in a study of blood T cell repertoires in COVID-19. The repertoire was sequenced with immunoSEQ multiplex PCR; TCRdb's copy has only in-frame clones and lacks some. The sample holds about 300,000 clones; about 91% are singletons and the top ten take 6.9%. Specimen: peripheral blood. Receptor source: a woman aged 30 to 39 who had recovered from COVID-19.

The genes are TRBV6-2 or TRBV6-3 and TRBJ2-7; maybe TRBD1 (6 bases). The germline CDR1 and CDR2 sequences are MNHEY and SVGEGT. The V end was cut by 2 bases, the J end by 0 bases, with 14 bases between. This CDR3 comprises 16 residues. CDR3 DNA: TGTGCCAGCAGTTACCCGACCGGACAGAGCTCCTACGAGCAGTACTTC. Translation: CASSYPTGQSSYEQYF.

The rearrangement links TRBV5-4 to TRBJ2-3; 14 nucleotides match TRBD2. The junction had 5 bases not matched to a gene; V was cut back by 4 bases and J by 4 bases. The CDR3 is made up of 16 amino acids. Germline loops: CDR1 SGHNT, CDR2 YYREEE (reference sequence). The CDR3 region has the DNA TGTGCCAGCAGCCGAAAGACTAGCGGGGGGGCAGATACGCAGTATTTT. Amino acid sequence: CASSRKTSGGADTQYF. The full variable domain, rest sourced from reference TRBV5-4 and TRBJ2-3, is ETGVTQSPTHLIKTRGQQVTLRCSSQSGHNTVSWYQQALGQGPQFIFQYYREEENGRGNFPPRFSGLQFPNYSSELNVNALELDDSALYLCASSRKTSGGADTQYFGPGTRLTVL.

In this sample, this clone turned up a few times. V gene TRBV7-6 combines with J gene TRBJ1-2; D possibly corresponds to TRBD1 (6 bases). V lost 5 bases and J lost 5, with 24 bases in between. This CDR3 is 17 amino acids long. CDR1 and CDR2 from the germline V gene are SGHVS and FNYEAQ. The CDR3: CASSNRDTPASGYGYTF. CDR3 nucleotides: TGTGCCAGCAGCAATCGGGACACACCCGCCAGTGGGTATGGCTACACCTTC.

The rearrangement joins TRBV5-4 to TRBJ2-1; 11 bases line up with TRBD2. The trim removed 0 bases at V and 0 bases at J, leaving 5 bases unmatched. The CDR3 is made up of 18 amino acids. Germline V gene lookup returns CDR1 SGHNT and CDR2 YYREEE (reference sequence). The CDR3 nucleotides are TGTGCCAGCAGCTTGGGACTAGCGGGACGCAACTCCTACAATGAGCAGTTCTTC. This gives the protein CASSLGLAGRNSYNEQFF.

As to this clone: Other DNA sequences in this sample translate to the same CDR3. Written as DNA, the CDR3 is TGTGCCAGCAGCTTAGCTAGCGGATACAATGAGCAGTTCTTC. Protein: CASSLASGYNEQFF. The chain employs TRBV7-9 and TRBJ2-1; D is possibly TRBD2 (6 bases). The CDR3 loop spans 14 amino acids. Germline V gene sequence: CDR1 SEHNR, CDR2 FQNEAQ (reference sequence). Trimming took off 0 bases at V and 4 bases at J, with 7 bases between the two ends. Full variable domain (outside the CDR3, taken from reference TRBV7-9 and TRBJ2-1): DTGVSQNPRHKITKRGQNVTFRCDPISEHNRLYWYRQTLGQGPEFLTYFQNEAQLEKSRLLSDRFSAERPKGSFSTLEIQRTEQGDSAMYLCASSLASGYNEQFFGPGTRLTVL.

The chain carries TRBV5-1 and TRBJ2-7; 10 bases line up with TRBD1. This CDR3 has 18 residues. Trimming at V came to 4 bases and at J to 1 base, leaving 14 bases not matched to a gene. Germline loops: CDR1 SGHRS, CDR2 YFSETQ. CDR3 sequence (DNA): TGCGCCAGCAGCCTTAGCACACCCGGGACAGGGGCTTCCTACGAGCAGTACTTC. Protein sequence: CASSLSTPGTGASYEQYF.

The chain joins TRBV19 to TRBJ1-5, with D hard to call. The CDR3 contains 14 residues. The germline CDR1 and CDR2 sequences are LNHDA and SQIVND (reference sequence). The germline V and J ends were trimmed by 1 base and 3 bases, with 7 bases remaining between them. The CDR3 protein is CASSIGQINQPQHF. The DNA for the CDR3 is TGTGCCAGTAGTATAGGTCAGATCAATCAGCCCCAGCATTTT.

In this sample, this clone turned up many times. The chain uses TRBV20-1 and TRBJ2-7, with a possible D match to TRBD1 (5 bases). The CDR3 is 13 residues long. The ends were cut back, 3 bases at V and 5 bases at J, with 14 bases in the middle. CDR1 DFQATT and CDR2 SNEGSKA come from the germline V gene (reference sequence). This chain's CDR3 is CSASTQGGDEQYF. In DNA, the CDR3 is TGCAGTGCTAGTACGCAGGGCGGTGACGAGCAGTACTTC.

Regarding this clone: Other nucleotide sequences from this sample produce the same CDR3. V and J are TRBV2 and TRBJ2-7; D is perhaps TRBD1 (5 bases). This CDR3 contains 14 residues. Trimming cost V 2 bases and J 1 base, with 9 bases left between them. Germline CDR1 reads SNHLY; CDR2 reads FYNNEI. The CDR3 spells CASSEQGSSYEQYF. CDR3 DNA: TGTGCCAGCAGTGAACAGGGATCTTCCTACGAGCAGTACTTC.

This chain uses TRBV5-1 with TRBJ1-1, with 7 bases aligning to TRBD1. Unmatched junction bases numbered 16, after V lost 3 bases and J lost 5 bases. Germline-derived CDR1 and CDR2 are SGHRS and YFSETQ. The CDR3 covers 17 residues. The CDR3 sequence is CASSSRPFVDRDTEAFF. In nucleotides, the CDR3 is TGCGCCAGCAGCTCCCGACCATTCGTAGACAGGGATACTGAAGCTTTCTTT.

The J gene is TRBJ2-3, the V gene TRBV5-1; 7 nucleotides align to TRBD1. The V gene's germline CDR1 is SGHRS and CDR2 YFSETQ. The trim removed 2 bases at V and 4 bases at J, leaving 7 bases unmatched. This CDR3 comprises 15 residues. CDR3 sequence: CASSLQMTGSDTQYF. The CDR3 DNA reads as TGCGCCAGCAGCTTACAAATGACAGGGTCAGATACGCAGTATTTT.

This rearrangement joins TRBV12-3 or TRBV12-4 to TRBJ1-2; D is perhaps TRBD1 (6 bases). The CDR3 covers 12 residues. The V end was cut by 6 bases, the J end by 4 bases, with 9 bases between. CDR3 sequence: CASRPGAYGYTF. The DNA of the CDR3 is TGTGCCAGCAGACCAGGGGCCTATGGCTACACCTTC.

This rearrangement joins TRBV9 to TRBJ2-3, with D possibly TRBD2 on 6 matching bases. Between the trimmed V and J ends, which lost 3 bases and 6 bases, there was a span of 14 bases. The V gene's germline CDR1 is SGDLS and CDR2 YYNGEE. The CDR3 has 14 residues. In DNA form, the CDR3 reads TGTGCCAGCAGCGATCGGGACTCGCTGGATACGCAGTATTTT. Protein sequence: CASSDRDSLDTQYF.

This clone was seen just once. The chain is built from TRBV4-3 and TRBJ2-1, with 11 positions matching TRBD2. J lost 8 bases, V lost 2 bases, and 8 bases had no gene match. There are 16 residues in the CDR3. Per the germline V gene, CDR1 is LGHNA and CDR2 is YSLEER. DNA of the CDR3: TGCGCCAGCAGCCAACTAGCGGGGGGCACCGGGTATGAGCAGTTCTTC. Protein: CASSQLAGGTGYEQFF.